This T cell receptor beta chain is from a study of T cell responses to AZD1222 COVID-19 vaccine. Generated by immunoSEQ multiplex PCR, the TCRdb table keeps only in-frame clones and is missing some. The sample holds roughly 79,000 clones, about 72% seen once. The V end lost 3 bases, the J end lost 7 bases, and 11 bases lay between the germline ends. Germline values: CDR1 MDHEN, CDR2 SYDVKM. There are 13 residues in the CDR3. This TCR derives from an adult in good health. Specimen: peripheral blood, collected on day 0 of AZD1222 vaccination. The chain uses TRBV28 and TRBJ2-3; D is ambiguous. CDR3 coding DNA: TGTGCCAGCAGTTTTGAAGAGATCAATACGCAGTATTTT. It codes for CASSFEEINTQYF.